This T cell receptor (beta chain) appears in the sequencing data of a study of neoadjuvant nivolumab and ipilimumab in lung cancer. About the study: The combination arm added day-1 ipilimumab 1 mg/kg to nivolumab 3 mg/kg on days 1, 15, 29. Regarding the study as a whole: Only two of four nivolumab-treated tumors gained richness and clonality by surgery.

The CDR3 consists of 16 residues. V was shortened by 0 bases and J by 6 bases, with 12 bases between the two germline ends. Germline V lookup: CDR1 LNHDA, CDR2 SQIVND (reference sequence). The data were produced by immunoSEQ multiplex PCR, yet TCRdb's version contains in-frame clones alone and is incomplete. The sample has 15,000 to 20,000 clones; roughly four fifths are singletons. For this clone: Its antigen is unknown.

The sequence was collected from an adult with non-small cell lung cancer. This chain links TRBV19 with TRBJ1-6, with D possibly being TRBD1 (5 bases). Sequencing used tumor tissue, obtained after neoadjuvant nivolumab, alone or with ipilimumab, at or shortly before surgery. CDR3 in DNA: TGTGCCAGTAGTATAGAACTGGGGGTCTCTAATTCACCCCTCCACTTT. Its protein is CASSIELGVSNSPLHF.